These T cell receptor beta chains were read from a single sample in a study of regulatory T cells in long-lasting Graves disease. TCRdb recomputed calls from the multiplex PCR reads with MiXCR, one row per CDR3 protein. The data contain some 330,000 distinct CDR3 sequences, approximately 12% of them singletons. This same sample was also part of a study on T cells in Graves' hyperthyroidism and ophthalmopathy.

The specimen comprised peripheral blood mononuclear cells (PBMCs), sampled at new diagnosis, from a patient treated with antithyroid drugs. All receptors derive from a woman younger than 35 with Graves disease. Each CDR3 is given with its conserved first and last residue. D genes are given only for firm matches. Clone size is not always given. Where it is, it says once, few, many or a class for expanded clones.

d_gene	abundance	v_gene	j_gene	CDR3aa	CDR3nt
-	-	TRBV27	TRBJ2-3	CASSLVQGTNTQYF	TGTGCCAGCAGTTTGGTGCAGGGAACAAATACGCAGTATTTT
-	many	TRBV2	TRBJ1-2	CASSLDGNGYTF	TGTGCCAGCAGCCTGGACGGAAATGGCTACACCTTC
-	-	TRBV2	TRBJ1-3	CASGQGRSGNTIYF	TGTGCCAGCGGCCAGGGGAGGTCTGGAAACACCATATATTTT
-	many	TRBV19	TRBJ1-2	CASSTGRGNGYTF	TGTGCCAGTAGTACAGGGCGCGGTAATGGCTACACCTTC
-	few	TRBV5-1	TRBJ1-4	CASSLNQAATNEKLFF	TGCGCCAGCAGCTTGAACCAGGCAGCAACTAATGAAAAACTGTTTTTT
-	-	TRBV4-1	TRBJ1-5	CASSPQYSNQPQDF	TGCGCCAGCAGCCCTCAATATAGCAATCAGCCCCAGGATTTT
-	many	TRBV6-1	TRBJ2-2	CASSEPFPNTGELFF	TGTGCCAGCAGTGAACCTTTCCCGAACACCGGGGAGCTGTTTTTT
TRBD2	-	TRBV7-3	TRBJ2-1	CASSHGTNGNSYNEQFF	TGTGCCAGCAGCCACGGGACTAACGGGAATTCTTACAATGAGCAGTTCTTC
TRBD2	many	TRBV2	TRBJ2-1	CASMMTSGGNEQFF	TGTGCCAGCATGATGACTAGCGGGGGAAATGAGCAGTTCTTC
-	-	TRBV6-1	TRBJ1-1	CATRTAATEAFF	TGTGCCACCAGGACGGCGGCCACTGAAGCTTTCTTT
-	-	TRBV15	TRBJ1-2	CATSRDPGEGYGYTF	TGTGCCACCAGCAGAGATCCAGGGGAGGGCTATGGCTACACCTTC
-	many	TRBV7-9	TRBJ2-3	CASSMSGASRTDTQYF	TGTGCCAGCAGCATGTCAGGGGCAAGTCGGACAGATACGCAGTATTTT
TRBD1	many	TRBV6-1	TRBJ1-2	CASSTKTGGLGGYTF	TGTGCCAGCAGTACGAAAACAGGGGGCTTGGGGGGCTACACCTTC
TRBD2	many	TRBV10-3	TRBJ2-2	CAISDLAGNTGELFF	TGTGCCATCAGTGATCTAGCGGGGAACACCGGGGAGCTGTTTTTT
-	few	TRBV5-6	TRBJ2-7	CASSSADTYEQYF	TGTGCCAGCAGCTCGGCAGATACCTACGAGCAGTACTTC
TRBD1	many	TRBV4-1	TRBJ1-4	CASSQGLRTRRQGVELFF	TGCGCCAGCAGCCAAGGCCTTCGCACTCGTCGACAGGGGGTAGAACTGTTTTTT
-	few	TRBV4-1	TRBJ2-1	CASSQDRAGLAQFF	TGCGCCAGCAGCCAAGATCGTGCGGGATTGGCTCAGTTCTTC
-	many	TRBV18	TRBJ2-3	CASSPGSLHTDTQYF	TGTGCCAGCTCACCAGGCAGCCTCCACACAGATACGCAGTATTTT
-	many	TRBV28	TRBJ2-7	CASSLYGRTSSYEQYF	TGTGCCAGCAGTTTATATGGACGGACCAGCTCCTACGAGCAGTACTTC
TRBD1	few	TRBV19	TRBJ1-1	CASSISGGNTEAFF	TGTGCCAGTAGTATTTCAGGGGGGAACACTGAAGCTTTCTTT
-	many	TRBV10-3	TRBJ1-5	CAISEFSGYSNQPQHF	TGTGCCATCAGTGAGTTTAGCGGTTATAGCAATCAGCCCCAGCATTTT
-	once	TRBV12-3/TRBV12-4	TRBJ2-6	CASSAVLQVNVLTF	TGTGCCAGCAGTGCCGTTTTACAGGTCAACGTCCTGACTTTC
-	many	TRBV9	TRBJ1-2	CASSVGTAKAF	TGTGCCAGCAGCGTAGGGACAGCCAAGGCCTTC
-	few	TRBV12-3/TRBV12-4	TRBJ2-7	CASSSPPHEQYF	TGTGCCAGCAGCTCCCCCCCCCACGAGCAGTACTTC
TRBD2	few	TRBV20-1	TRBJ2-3	CSARKVAGADTQYF	TGCAGTGCTAGGAAGGTAGCGGGGGCAGATACGCAGTATTTT
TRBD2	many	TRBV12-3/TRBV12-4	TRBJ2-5	CASSLSGTSAGREYF	TGTGCCAGCAGTTTGTCCGGGACTAGCGCAGGACGAGAGTACTTC
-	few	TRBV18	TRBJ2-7	CASSPSFSGEQYF	TGTGCCAGCTCTCCAAGCTTCAGCGGCGAGCAGTACTTC
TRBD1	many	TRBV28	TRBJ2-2	CASSLLGTGAPLDGELFF	TGTGCCAGCAGTTTATTAGGTACAGGGGCCCCTCTGGACGGGGAGCTGTTTTTT
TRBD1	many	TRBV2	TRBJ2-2	CASTIPTGFADTGELFF	TGTGCCAGCACTATCCCGACAGGGTTTGCGGACACCGGGGAGCTGTTTTTT
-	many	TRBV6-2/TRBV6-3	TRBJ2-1	CASSRGGVGARRMDNEQFF	TGTGCCAGCAGTAGGGGCGGCGTGGGGGCAAGACGAATGGATAATGAGCAGTTCTTC
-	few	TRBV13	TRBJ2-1	CASSPTVEIWGEQFF	TGTGCCAGCAGCCCCACGGTAGAGATATGGGGTGAGCAGTTCTTC
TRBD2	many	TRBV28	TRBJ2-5	CASSRRLAQYF	TGTGCCAGCAGTCGCCGACTAGCACAGTACTTC
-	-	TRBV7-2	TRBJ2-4	CASGGGRAHIQYF	TGTGCCAGCGGGGGCGGCAGGGCTCACATTCAGTACTTC
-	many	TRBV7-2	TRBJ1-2	CASSLGRIGGLNYGYTF	TGTGCCAGCAGCCTTGGTCGTATCGGGGGGCTTAACTATGGCTACACCTTC
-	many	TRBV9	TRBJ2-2	CASSVEGAGELFF	TGTGCCAGCAGCGTAGAGGGGGCCGGGGAGCTGTTTTTT
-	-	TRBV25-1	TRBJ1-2	CASSPEMGRADGYTF	TGTGCCAGCAGCCCCGAAATGGGGCGGGCGGATGGCTACACCTTC
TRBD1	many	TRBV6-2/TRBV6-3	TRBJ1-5	CASSSTGALTYQPQHF	TGTGCCAGCAGCTCGACAGGGGCGCTGACCTATCAGCCCCAGCATTTT
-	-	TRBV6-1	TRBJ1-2	CASSPRVGSYGYTF	TGTGCCAGCAGTCCCAGGGTCGGTAGCTATGGCTACACCTTC
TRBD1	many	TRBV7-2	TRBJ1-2	CASSPLDRRNYGYTF	TGTGCCAGCAGCCCTTTGGACAGGCGTAACTATGGCTACACCTTC
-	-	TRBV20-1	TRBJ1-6	CSATSRPEVFNYNSPLHF	TGCAGTGCCACCTCCCGTCCCGAGGTGTTTAACTATAATTCACCCCTCCACTTT
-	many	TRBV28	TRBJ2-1	CASSSAPGEQFF	TGTGCCAGCAGTTCGGCCCCGGGTGAGCAGTTCTTC
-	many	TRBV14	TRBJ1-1	CASSQVSAEAFF	TGTGCCAGCAGCCAAGTTTCCGCTGAAGCTTTCTTT
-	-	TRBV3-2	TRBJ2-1	CASSPRSHEQFF	TGTGCCAGCAGCCCCCGGTCCCATGAGCAGTTCTTC
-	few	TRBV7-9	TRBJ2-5	CASSAPINPRTARREETQYF	TGTGCCAGCAGCGCACCAATAAACCCTAGGACAGCCCGTCGTGAAGAGACCCAGTACTTC
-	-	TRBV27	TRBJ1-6	CASSRGGSNSPLHF	TGTGCCAGCAGCCGGGGTGGGAGTAATTCACCCCTCCACTTT
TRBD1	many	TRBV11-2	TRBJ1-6	CASSLLQGIGSPLHF	TGTGCCAGCAGCTTACTACAGGGGATCGGTTCACCCCTCCACTTT
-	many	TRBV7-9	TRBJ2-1	CASRDPYNEQFF	TGTGCCAGCAGGGACCCTTACAATGAGCAGTTCTTC
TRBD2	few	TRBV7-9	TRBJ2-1	CASSGPGGRVNEQFF	TGTGCCAGCAGCGGACCGGGGGGGAGGGTCAATGAGCAGTTCTTC
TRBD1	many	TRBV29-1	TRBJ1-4	CSAYRGVGEKLFF	TGCAGCGCCTACAGGGGTGTCGGTGAAAAACTGTTTTTT
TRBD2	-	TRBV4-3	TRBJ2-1	CASSQDGGGLGPYNEQFF	TGCGCCAGCAGCCAAGATGGGGGAGGACTAGGGCCTTACAATGAGCAGTTCTTC
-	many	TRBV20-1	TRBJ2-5	CSARDEGFETQYF	TGCAGTGCTAGAGATGAGGGGTTTGAGACCCAGTACTTC
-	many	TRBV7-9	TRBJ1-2	CASSSSGFHYGYTF	TGTGCCAGCAGCTCATCGGGATTCCACTATGGCTACACCTTC
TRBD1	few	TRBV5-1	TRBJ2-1	CASSELRDRSYNEQFF	TGCGCCAGCAGCGAACTCCGGGACAGGAGCTACAATGAGCAGTTCTTC
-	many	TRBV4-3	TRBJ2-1	CASSQGQVANEQFF	TGCGCCAGCAGCCAAGGGCAGGTAGCCAATGAGCAGTTCTTC
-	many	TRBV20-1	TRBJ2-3	CSARDSRKEGNTDTQYF	TGCAGTGCTAGAGACTCTCGGAAGGAGGGGAACACAGATACGCAGTATTTT
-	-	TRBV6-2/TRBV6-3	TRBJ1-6	CASSYEVPRSYNSPLHF	TGTGCCAGCAGTTACGAGGTTCCTCGCTCCTATAATTCACCCCTCCACTTT
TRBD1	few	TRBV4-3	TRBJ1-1	CASSPKVQGGMNTEAFF	TGCGCCAGCAGCCCTAAGGTACAGGGGGGAATGAACACTGAAGCTTTCTTT
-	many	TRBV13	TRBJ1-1	CASRRGARLYTEAFF	TGTGCCAGCCGTCGGGGGGCGCGATTGTACACTGAAGCTTTCTTT